These 2 T cell receptor beta chains were sequenced from one sample in a study of T cell changes during pregnancy in multiple sclerosis. Using immunoSEQ multiplex PCR, the repertoire was profiled, and TCRdb retains in-frame clones only, with some absent. The sample records around 60,000 clones, almost 97% being singletons. The sample in question was CD8+ T cells from peripheral blood mononuclear cells, obtained after pregnancy. These receptor sequences come from a female donor with multiple sclerosis, enrolled in a pregnancy study.

A remark on this clone: The sample carries other DNA sequences with the same CDR3. The chain carries TRBV9 and TRBJ2-7; TRBD1 might be the D (6 bases). Trimming cost V 0 bases and J 4 bases, with 11 bases left between them. Germline CDR1 is SGDLS and CDR2 is YYNGEE. This CDR3 comprises 14 residues. The CDR3 loop reads CASSVGAGEYEQYF. In DNA form, the CDR3 reads TGTGCCAGCAGCGTAGGAGCAGGGGAGTACGAGCAGTACTTC.

The CDR3 sequence: CASSRYSPPGSFTSDGYTF. The DNA of the CDR3 is TGTGCCAGCAGCCGGTACAGTCCCCCCGGGAGCTTTACCTCGGATGGCTACACCTTC. V is TRBV7-6 and J is TRBJ1-2; no reliable D call. The CDR3 sequence is 19 residues long. The V end was cut by 5 bases, the J end by 6 bases, with 31 bases between. The germline CDR1 and CDR2 sequences are SGHVS and FNYEAQ. Variable domain in full (rest from reference TRBV7-6 and TRBJ1-2): GAGVSQSPRYKVTKRGQDVALRCDPISGHVSLYWYRQALGQGPEFLTYFNYEAQQDKSGLPNDRFSAERPEGSISTLTIQRTEQRDSAMYRCASSRYSPPGSFTSDGYTFGSGTRLTVV.